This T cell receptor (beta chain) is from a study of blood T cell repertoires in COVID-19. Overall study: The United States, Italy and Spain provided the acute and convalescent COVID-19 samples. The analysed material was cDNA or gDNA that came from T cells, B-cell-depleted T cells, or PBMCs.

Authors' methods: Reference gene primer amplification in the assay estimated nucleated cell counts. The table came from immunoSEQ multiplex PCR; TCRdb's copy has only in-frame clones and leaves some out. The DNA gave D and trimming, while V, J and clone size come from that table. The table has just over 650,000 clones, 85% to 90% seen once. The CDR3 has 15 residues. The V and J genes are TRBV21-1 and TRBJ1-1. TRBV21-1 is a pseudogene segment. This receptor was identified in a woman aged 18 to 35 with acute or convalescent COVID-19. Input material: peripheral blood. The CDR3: CASSKGALRGLEDFF. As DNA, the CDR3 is TGTGCCAGCAGCAAAGGGGCTCTCCGAGGGCTTGAGGATTTCTTT.